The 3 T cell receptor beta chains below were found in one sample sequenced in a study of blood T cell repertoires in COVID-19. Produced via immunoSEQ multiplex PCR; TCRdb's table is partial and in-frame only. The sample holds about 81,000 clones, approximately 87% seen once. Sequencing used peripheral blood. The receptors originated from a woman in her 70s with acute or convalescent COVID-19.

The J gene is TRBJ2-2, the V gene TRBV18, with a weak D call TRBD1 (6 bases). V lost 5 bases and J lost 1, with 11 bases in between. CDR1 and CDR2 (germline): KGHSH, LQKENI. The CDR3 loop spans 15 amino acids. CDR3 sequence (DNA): TGTGCCAGCTCATTTGTACAGGGGAACACCGGGGAGCTGTTTTTT. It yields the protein CASSFVQGNTGELFF.

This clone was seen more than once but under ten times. The CDR3 sequence: CASSLDRGDTGELFF. CDR3 bases: TGCGCCAGCAGCTTGGACAGGGGGGACACCGGGGAGCTGTTTTTT. V usage is TRBV5-1 and J usage is TRBJ2-2; 8 bases are shared with TRBD1. The CDR3 runs 15 residues. J was trimmed by 3 bases and V by 0 bases; bases with no gene match: 1. Germline CDR1 is SGHRS and CDR2 is YFSETQ.

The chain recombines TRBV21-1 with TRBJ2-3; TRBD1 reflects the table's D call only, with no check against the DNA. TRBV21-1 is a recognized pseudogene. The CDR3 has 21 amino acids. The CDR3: CASSKTPSSVGSPTSTDTQYF. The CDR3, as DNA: TGTGCCAGCAGCAAAACCCCCTCATCAGTGGGCTCCCCCACTAGCACAGATACGCAGTATTTT.